This TCR beta chain was retrieved from a study of T cells after yellow fever vaccination. The V segment lost 3 bases and the J segment 6 bases; nucleotides outside the gene matches: 10. The germline CDR1 and CDR2 sequences are SGHRS and YFSETQ. The length of the CDR3 is 16 residues. This clonotype was picked up many times. A process of 5'RACE template switching, which added a universal primer site and UMIs, was used to make TCR cDNA. Each CDR3 protein is one row after TCRdb ran MiXCR on the 5' RACE reads. The profile shows about 360,000 distinct CDR3 sequences, 6.2% of them singletons. The clonotype was recovered from a young man who received the YFV17D yellow fever vaccine. The source material was PBMCs, sampled 5 days after the yellow fever booster vaccination. The V call is TRBV5-1, the J call TRBJ2-1, with 9 bases identical to TRBD2. The DNA of the CDR3 is TGCGCCAGCAGCTCAGTAGCGGGAGTGGGATTCAATGAGCAGTTCTTC. Translated: CASSSVAGVGFNEQFF. Complete variable domain (other parts from reference TRBV5-1 and TRBJ2-1): KAGVTQTPRYLIKTRGQQVTLSCSPISGHRSVSWYQQTPGQGLQFLFEYFSETQRNKGNFPGRFSGRQFSNSRSEMNVSTLELGDSALYLCASSSVAGVGFNEQFFGPGTRLTVL.